This T cell receptor beta chain emerged from a study of T cell changes during pregnancy in multiple sclerosis. V was pared by 3 bases and J by 0 bases, with 11 bases between. The V gene's germline CDR1 is KGHSH and CDR2 LQKENI. This CDR3 is 15 amino acids long. Profiling relied on immunoSEQ multiplex PCR, and the TCRdb table lists in-frame clones only, not all of them. Counted here are tens of thousands of clones, roughly nine tenths occurring once; the ten biggest clones make up 1% to 1.5%. The chain links TRBV18 to TRBJ1-1; TRBD1 is a possible D gene (6 bases). The specimen comprised peripheral blood, sampled after pregnancy. The sequence was collected from a female donor in good health, enrolled as a control in a pregnancy study. DNA of the CDR3: TGTGCCAGCTCACCGGGACACATCATGAACACTGAAGCTTTCTTT. It encodes CASSPGHIMNTEAFF.